These T cell receptor beta chains were read from a single sample in a study of patients and donors after allogeneic stem cell transplantation. TCRdb re-derived calls from the RT-PCR reads in MiXCR, one entry per CDR3 protein. The repertoire has around 160,000 distinct CDR3 sequences, 25% to 35% of them found once; the top ten carry about 3%. The sequencing sample was made of blood, either unsorted or a sorted T cell fraction (not recorded which). These receptors were collected from a human donor who was either an allogeneic HSCT recipient or a stem cell or donor lymphocyte infusion donor (not recorded which). It is not recorded whose cells these are; they may come from a transplant donor. The CDR3 runs from the conserved cysteine through the conserved F or W. D genes are given only for firm matches. Rows give clone size only sometimes, using once, few, many, or a class for an expanded clone.

TRBV10-3	TRBJ2-1	-	-	CAIRGRWEADNEQFF	TGTGCCATCAGGGGGCGATGGGAGGCCGACAATGAGCAGTTCTTC
TRBV12-3/TRBV12-4	TRBJ2-7	few	TRBD2	CASSLPGLAFHEQYF	TGTGCCAGCAGTTTACCGGGACTAGCTTTCCACGAGCAGTACTTC
TRBV7-6	TRBJ1-5	-	-	CASSYRDGQPQHF	TGTGCCAGCAGCTACCGGGACGGTCAGCCCCAGCATTTT
TRBV6-4	TRBJ1-6	-	-	CASSDTDSPYSPLHF	TGTGCCAGCAGTGACACCGATTCCCCCTATTCACCCCTCCACTTT
TRBV9	TRBJ1-2	-	-	CASSVATGGGSRYGYTF	TGTGCCAGCAGCGTAGCTACAGGAGGGGGATCGAGATATGGCTACACCTTC
TRBV20-1	TRBJ2-4	few	TRBD2	CSVRDYLAKNIQYF	TGCAGTGTCCGGGACTACCTAGCCAAAAACATTCAGTACTTC
TRBV11-1	TRBJ2-1	few	-	CASSPRLENEQFF	TGTGCCAGCAGCCCCCGTTTGGAAAATGAGCAGTTCTTC
TRBV28	TRBJ2-5	few	TRBD2	CASSLSVGRPYF	TGTGCCAGCAGTTTATCGGTCGGGAGGCCCTACTTC
TRBV12-3/TRBV12-4	TRBJ2-1	-	TRBD2	CASSFPSGRGSYNEQFF	TGTGCCAGCAGTTTCCCAAGCGGGAGGGGCTCCTACAATGAGCAGTTCTTC
TRBV7-2	TRBJ2-1	-	TRBD2	CASRRTSGRGNEQFF	TGTGCCAGCAGACGGACTAGCGGGAGAGGCAATGAGCAGTTCTTC
TRBV3-1	TRBJ2-7	-	-	CASSQATSIFPYEQYF	TGTGCCAGCAGCCAAGCAACTAGCATCTTCCCCTACGAGCAGTACTTC
TRBV27	TRBJ2-7	few	TRBD2	CASSRTSGRLYEQYF	TGTGCCAGCAGCAGGACTAGCGGGAGGCTCTACGAGCAGTACTTC
TRBV29-1	TRBJ1-5	few	TRBD1	CSVSGQVNQPQHF	TGCAGCGTTTCAGGACAGGTCAATCAGCCCCAGCATTTT
TRBV6-5	TRBJ2-2	-	TRBD2	CASSYSTSGAGTGELFF	TGTGCCAGCAGTTACTCGACTAGCGGGGCGGGGACCGGGGAGCTGTTTTTT
TRBV6-5	TRBJ1-5	few	TRBD1	CASSYSAGTGGNQPQHF	TGTGCCAGCAGTTACTCGGCAGGGACAGGGGGCAACCAGCCCCAGCATTTT
TRBV12-3/TRBV12-4	TRBJ2-7	-	-	CASSLWVNEQYF	TGTGCCAGCAGTTTATGGGTCAACGAGCAGTACTTC
TRBV27	TRBJ1-5	-	-	CASSLSVIQPQHF	TGTGCCAGCAGTTTATCTGTAATTCAGCCCCAGCATTTT
TRBV4-1	TRBJ1-1	-	TRBD1	CASSDGQGGIAFF	TGCGCCAGCAGCGATGGACAGGGAGGAATAGCTTTCTTT
TRBV5-1	TRBJ2-2	-	-	CASSPDSAGELFF	TGCGCCAGCAGCCCGGACAGTGCGGGGGAGCTGTTTTTT
TRBV7-2	TRBJ1-1	-	-	CASSLFGTLNTEAFF	TGTGCCAGCAGCCTGTTTGGGACACTGAACACTGAAGCTTTCTTT
TRBV5-1	TRBJ1-1	-	TRBD1	CASSFGTGRTEAFF	TGCGCCAGCAGCTTCGGGACAGGGAGGACTGAAGCTTTCTTT
TRBV20-1	TRBJ1-1	-	-	CSASRWDLTEAFF	TGCAGTGCTAGCCGATGGGACCTCACTGAAGCTTTCTTT
TRBV28	TRBJ1-1	few	-	CASSYFGGPMNTEAFF	TGTGCCAGCAGTTATTTTGGGGGCCCAATGAACACTGAAGCTTTCTTT
TRBV2	TRBJ2-7	-	-	CASKEAYYEQYF	TGTGCCAGCAAAGAGGCCTACTACGAGCAGTACTTC
TRBV28	TRBJ1-5	-	-	CASSLKITDMGYDGNQPQHF	TGTGCCAGCAGTTTAAAAATCACCGACATGGGCTACGACGGCAATCAGCCCCAGCATTTT
TRBV4-3	TRBJ2-7	-	-	CASSQGPGYEQYF	TGCGCCAGCAGCCAAGGGCCGGGCTACGAGCAGTACTTC
TRBV27	TRBJ1-1	many	-	CASRPQGYGDTEAFF	TGTGCCAGCAGGCCTCAGGGTTACGGAGACACTGAAGCTTTCTTT
TRBV5-1	TRBJ2-2	-	-	CASSLSGANTGELFF	TGCGCCAGCAGCTTATCAGGGGCGAACACCGGGGAGCTGTTTTTT
TRBV5-1	TRBJ2-7	once	-	CASSFMVYKYEQYF	TGCGCCAGCAGCTTTATGGTTTACAAGTACGAGCAGTACTTC
TRBV20-1	TRBJ2-7	many	TRBD2	CSANGLAGTYEQYF	TGCAGTGCTAATGGACTAGCGGGTACCTACGAGCAGTACTTC
TRBV7-2	TRBJ1-5	few	-	CASSLGDGRENNQPQHF	TGTGCCAGCAGCTTAGGGGACGGCAGGGAAAACAATCAGCCCCAGCATTTT
TRBV29-1	TRBJ2-1	-	-	CSVWRSYNEQFF	TGCAGCGTTTGGCGCTCCTACAATGAGCAGTTCTTC
TRBV29-1	TRBJ1-2	-	-	CSVEDRYTEFLGGYTF	TGCAGCGTTGAGGACCGCTACACAGAGTTCCTCGGTGGCTACACCTTC
TRBV5-1	TRBJ2-7	-	TRBD1	CASSMEGQGSYEQYF	TGCGCCAGCAGCATGGAGGGACAGGGGTCCTACGAGCAGTACTTC
TRBV15	TRBJ2-4	-	-	CATTGGLPLAKNIQYF	TGTGCCACCACCGGGGGACTTCCTCTAGCCAAAAACATTCAGTACTTC
TRBV6-2/TRBV6-3	TRBJ2-1	once	TRBD2	CASSYGRLAGNEQFF	TGTGCCAGCAGTTACGGGCGACTAGCGGGCAATGAGCAGTTCTTC
TRBV28	TRBJ2-7	-	-	CASSETGPRYEQYF	TGTGCCAGCAGCGAAACCGGGCCCCGGTACGAGCAGTACTTC
TRBV28	TRBJ2-7	-	TRBD1	CASKGQDNYEQYF	TGTGCCAGCAAGGGACAGGACAACTACGAGCAGTACTTC
TRBV11-3	TRBJ2-1	few	-	CASSLDIANEQFF	TGTGCCAGCAGCTTAGATATCGCCAATGAGCAGTTCTTC
TRBV19	TRBJ2-1	-	-	CASTLKRGYEQFF	TGTGCCAGTACCCTAAAGAGGGGGTATGAGCAGTTCTTC
TRBV29-1	TRBJ2-1	-	TRBD2	CSVPGWGASGRSYNEQFF	TGCAGCGTCCCAGGGTGGGGGGCTAGCGGGAGGTCCTACAATGAGCAGTTCTTC
TRBV16	TRBJ2-4	-	-	CASSQWRDGNIQYF	TGTGCCAGCAGCCAATGGAGGGACGGAAACATTCAGTACTTC
TRBV28	TRBJ2-1	-	TRBD1	CASSPYRGRRENEQFF	TGTGCCAGCAGTCCTTACAGGGGGCGTAGGGAAAATGAGCAGTTCTTC
TRBV5-1	TRBJ2-5	-	TRBD1	CASSTGTGPKETQYF	TGCGCCAGCAGCACCGGGACAGGACCTAAAGAGACCCAGTACTTC
TRBV4-2	TRBJ2-7	-	TRBD2	CASSPSGSRYEQYF	TGTGCCAGCAGCCCCAGCGGGAGTAGGTACGAGCAGTACTTC
TRBV20-1	TRBJ2-1	few	TRBD2	CSARDPSGGNEQFF	TGCAGTGCTAGAGACCCTAGCGGTGGCAATGAGCAGTTCTTC
TRBV6-5	TRBJ2-1	few	TRBD2	CASASAGGSYNEQFF	TGTGCCAGCGCGTCCGCGGGGGGGAGCTACAATGAGCAGTTCTTC
TRBV4-3	TRBJ2-1	few	-	CASSHDLRTIPIGNEQFF	TGCGCCAGCAGCCATGATCTGAGGACTATTCCAATCGGTAATGAGCAGTTCTTC
TRBV6-5	TRBJ2-7	-	TRBD2	CASTGTSGYEQYF	TGTGCCAGCACTGGGACTAGCGGGTACGAGCAGTACTTC
TRBV4-3	TRBJ2-2	-	TRBD2	CASSQEGLVLAGRTGELFF	TGCGCCAGCAGCCAAGAAGGGTTGGTACTAGCGGGCCGCACCGGGGAGCTGTTTTTT
TRBV20-1	TRBJ1-5	many	-	CSARDGGHSNQPQHF	TGCAGTGCTAGAGATGGTGGCCATAGCAATCAGCCCCAGCATTTT
TRBV7-9	TRBJ1-4	-	-	CASSFNGLAEKLFF	TGTGCCAGCAGCTTTAACGGACTAGCTGAAAAACTGTTTTTT
TRBV10-3	TRBJ2-7	-	TRBD1	CAISGTGDYEQYF	TGTGCCATCAGCGGGACAGGGGACTACGAGCAGTACTTC
TRBV7-8	TRBJ1-2	-	-	CASSVERVGYGYTF	TGTGCCAGCAGCGTTGAGCGGGTCGGGTATGGCTACACCTTC
TRBV20-1	TRBJ1-2	-	-	CSANMGALWYGYTF	TGCAGTGCTAACATGGGGGCTCTTTGGTATGGCTACACCTTC